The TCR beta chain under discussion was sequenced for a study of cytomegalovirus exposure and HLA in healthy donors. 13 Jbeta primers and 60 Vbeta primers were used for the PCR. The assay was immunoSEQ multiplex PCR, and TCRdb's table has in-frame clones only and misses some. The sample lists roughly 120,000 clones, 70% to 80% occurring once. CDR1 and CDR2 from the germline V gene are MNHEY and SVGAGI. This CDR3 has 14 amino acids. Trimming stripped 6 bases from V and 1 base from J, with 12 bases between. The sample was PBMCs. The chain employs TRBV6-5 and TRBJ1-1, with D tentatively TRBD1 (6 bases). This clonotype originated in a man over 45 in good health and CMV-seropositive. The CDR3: CASRQTDRNTEAFF. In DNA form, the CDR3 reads TGTGCCAGCAGACAAACGGACAGGAACACTGAAGCTTTCTTT.